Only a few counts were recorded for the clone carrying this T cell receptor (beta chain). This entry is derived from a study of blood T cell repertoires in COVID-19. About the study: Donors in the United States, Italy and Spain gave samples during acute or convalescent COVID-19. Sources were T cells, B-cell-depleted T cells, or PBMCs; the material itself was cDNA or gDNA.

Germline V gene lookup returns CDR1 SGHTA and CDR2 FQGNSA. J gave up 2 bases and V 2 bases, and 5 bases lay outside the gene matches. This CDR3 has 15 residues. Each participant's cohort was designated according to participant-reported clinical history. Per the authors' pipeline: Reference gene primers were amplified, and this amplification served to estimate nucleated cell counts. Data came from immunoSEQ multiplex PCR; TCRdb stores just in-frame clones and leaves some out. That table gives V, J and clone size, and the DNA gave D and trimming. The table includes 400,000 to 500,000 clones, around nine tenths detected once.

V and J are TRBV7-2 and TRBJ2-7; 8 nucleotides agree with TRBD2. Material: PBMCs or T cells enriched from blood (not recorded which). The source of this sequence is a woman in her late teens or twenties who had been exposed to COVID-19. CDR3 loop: CASSLKYGRAYEQYF. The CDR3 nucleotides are TGTGCCAGCAGCTTAAAGTACGGGAGGGCCTACGAGCAGTACTTC.